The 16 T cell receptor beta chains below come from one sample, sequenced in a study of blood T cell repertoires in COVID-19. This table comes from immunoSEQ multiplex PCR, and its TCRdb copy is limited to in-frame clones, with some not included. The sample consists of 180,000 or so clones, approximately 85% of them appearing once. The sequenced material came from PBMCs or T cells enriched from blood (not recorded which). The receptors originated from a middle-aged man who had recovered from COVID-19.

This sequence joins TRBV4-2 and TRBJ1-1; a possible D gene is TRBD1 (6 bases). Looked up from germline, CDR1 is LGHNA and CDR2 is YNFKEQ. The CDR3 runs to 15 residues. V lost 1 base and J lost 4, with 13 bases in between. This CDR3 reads CASSQGRQASTEAFF. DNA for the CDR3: TGTGCCAGCAGCCAAGGGCGACAGGCAAGCACTGAAGCTTTCTTT.

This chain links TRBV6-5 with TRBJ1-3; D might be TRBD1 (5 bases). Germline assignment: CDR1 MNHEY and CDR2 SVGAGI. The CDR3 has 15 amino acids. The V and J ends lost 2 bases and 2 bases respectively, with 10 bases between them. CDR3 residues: CASSYSAGTGNTIYF. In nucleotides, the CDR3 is TGTGCCAGCAGTTACAGCGCAGGGACTGGAAACACCATATATTTT.

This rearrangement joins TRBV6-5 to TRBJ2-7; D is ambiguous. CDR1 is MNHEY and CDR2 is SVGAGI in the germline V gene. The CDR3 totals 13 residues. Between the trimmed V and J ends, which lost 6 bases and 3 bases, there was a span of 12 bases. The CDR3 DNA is TGTGCCAGCAGACACCCTACTATCTACGAGCAGTACTTC. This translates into CASRHPTIYEQYF.

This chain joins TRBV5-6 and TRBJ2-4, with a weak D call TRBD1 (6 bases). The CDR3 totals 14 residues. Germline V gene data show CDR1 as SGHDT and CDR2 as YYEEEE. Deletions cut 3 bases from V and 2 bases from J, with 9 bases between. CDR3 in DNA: TGTGCCAGCAGCTCCAGGGGAACCAAAAACATTCAGTACTTC. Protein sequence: CASSSRGTKNIQYF.

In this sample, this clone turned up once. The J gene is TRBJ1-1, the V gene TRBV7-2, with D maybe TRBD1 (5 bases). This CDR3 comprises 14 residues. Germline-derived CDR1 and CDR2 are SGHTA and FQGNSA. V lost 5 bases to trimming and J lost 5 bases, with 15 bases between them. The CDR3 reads CASSARAPNTEAFF. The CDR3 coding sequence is TGTGCCAGCAGCGCCAGGGCCCCGAATACTGAAGCTTTCTTT.

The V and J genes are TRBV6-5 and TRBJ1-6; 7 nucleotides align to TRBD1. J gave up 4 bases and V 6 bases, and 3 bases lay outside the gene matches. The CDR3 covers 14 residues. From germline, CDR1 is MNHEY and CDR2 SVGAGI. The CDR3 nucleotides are TGTGCCAGCAGGGCAGGGGGGTATAATTCACCCCTCCACTTT. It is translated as CASRAGGYNSPLHF.

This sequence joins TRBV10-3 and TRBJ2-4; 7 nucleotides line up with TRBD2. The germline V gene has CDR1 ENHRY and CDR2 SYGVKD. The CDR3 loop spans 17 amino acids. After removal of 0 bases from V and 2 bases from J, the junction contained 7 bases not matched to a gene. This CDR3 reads CAISESEGRDPKNIQYF. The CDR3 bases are TGTGCCATCAGTGAGTCGGAGGGGAGGGACCCCAAAAACATTCAGTACTTC.

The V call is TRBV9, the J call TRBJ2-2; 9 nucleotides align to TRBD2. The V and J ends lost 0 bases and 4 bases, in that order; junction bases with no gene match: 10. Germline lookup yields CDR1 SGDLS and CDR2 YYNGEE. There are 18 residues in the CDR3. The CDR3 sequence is CASSVDTLAGSGTGELFF. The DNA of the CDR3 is TGTGCCAGCAGCGTAGATACCCTAGCGGGATCGGGCACCGGGGAGCTGTTTTTT.

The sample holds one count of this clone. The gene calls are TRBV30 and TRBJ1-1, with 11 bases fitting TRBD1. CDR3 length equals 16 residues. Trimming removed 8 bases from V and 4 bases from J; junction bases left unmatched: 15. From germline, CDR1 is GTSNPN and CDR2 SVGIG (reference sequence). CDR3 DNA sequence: TGTGCCCGGACACCCCTCCCCGGGACAGGGGGCACTGAAGCTTTCTTT. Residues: CARTPLPGTGGTEAFF.

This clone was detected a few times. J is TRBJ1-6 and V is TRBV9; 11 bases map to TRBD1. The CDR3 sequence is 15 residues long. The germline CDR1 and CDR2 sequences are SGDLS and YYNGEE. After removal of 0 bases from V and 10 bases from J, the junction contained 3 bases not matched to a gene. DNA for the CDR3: TGTGCCAGCAGCGTAGCGGGACAGGGGGGATCACCCCTCCACTTT. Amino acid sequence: CASSVAGQGGSPLHF.

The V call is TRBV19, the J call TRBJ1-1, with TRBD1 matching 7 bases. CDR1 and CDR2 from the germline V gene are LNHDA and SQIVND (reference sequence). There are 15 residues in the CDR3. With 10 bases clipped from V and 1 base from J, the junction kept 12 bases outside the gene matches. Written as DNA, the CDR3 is TGTGCCACCTACAAAACCGGGACAGCGAACACTGAAGCTTTCTTT. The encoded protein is CATYKTGTANTEAFF.

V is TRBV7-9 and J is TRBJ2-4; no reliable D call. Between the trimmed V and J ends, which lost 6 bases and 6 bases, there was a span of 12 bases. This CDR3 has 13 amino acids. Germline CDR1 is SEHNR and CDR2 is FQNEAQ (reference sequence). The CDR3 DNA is TGTGCCAGCAGTACCTCCGCAGGAAACATTCAGTACTTC. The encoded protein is CASSTSAGNIQYF.

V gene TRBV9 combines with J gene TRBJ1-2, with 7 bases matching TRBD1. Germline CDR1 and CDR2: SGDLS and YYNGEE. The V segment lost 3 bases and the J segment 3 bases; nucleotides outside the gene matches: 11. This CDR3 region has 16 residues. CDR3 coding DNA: TGTGCCAGCAGCGAGGGAGCGACAGGGATGGACTATGGCTACACCTTC. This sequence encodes CASSEGATGMDYGYTF.

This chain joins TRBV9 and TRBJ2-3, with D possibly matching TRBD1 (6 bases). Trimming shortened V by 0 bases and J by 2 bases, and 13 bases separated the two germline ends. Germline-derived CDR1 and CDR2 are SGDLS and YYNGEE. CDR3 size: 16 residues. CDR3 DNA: TGTGCCAGCAGCGTAGTGGGGTGGACAGACACAGATACGCAGTATTTT. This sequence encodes CASSVVGWTDTDTQYF.

The CDR3, as DNA: TGTGCCAGCAGCGCCGACAGGGATTCACCCCTCCACTTT. Its translation: CASSADRDSPLHF. This chain links TRBV9 with TRBJ1-6; 7 nucleotides line up with TRBD1. CDR1 SGDLS and CDR2 YYNGEE come from the germline V gene. The CDR3 is 13 amino acids. The J segment lost 8 bases and the V segment lost 3 bases, leaving 2 bases of the junction unmatched. Supplemented by reference TRBV9 and TRBJ1-6, the full variable domain reads DSGVTQTPKHLITATGQRVTLRCSPRSGDLSVYWYQQSLDQGLQFLIQYYNGEERAKGNILERFSAQQFPDLHSELNLSSLELGDSALYFCASSADRDSPLHFGNGTRLTVT.

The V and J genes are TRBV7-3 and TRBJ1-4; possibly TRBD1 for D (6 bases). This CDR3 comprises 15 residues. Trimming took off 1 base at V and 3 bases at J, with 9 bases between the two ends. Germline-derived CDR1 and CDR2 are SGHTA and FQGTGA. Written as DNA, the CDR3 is TGTGCCAGCAGCTTAAACGGGGGGCCTAATGAAAAACTGTTTTTT. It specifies CASSLNGGPNEKLFF.